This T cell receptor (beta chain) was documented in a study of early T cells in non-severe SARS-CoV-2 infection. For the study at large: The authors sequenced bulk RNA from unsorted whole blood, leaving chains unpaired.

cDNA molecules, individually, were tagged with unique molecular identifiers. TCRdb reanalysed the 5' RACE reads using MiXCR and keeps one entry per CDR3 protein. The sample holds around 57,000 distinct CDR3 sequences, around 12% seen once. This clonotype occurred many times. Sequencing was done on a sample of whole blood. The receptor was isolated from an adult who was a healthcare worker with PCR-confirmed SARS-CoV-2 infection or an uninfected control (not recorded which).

The CDR3 here is CASSPRSATPQNEAFF. In nucleotides, the CDR3 is TGTGCCAGCTCACCAAGGTCGGCGACACCCCAGAATGAAGCTTTCTTT. The chain uses TRBV18 and TRBJ1-1, with unresolved D. Trimming left V 2 bases short and J 7 bases short, with 20 bases between. The CDR3 loop spans 16 amino acids. Per the germline V gene, CDR1 is KGHSH and CDR2 is LQKENI.